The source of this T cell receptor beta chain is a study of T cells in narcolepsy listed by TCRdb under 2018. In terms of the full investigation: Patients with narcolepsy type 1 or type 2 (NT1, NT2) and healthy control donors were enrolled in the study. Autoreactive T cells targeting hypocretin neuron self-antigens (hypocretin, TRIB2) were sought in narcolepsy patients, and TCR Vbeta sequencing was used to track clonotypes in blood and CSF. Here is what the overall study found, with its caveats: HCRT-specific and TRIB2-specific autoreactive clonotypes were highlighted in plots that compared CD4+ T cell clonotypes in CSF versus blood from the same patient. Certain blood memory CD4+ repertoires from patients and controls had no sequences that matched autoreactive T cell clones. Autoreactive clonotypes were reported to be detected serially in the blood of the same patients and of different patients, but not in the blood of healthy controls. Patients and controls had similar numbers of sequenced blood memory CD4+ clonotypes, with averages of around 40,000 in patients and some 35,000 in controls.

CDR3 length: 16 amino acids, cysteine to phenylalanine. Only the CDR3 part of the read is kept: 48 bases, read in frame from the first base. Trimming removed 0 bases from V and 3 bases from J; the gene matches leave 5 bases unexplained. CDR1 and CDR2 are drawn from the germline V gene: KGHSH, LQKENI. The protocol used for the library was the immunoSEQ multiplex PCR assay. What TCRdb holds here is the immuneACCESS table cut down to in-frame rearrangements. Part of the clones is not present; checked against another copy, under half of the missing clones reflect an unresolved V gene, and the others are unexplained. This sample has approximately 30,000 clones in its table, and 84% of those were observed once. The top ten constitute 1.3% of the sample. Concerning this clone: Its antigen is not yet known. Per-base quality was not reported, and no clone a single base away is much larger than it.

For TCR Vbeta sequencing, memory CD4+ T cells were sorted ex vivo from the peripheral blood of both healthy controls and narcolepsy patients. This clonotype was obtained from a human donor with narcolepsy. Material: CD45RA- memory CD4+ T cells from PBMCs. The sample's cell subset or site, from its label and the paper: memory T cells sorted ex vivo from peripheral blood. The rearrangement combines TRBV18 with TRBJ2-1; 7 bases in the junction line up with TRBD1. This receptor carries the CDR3 CASSPPIGGNYNEQFF. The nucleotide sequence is TGTGCCAGCTCACCACCGATAGGGGGCAACTACAATGAGCAGTTCTTC.